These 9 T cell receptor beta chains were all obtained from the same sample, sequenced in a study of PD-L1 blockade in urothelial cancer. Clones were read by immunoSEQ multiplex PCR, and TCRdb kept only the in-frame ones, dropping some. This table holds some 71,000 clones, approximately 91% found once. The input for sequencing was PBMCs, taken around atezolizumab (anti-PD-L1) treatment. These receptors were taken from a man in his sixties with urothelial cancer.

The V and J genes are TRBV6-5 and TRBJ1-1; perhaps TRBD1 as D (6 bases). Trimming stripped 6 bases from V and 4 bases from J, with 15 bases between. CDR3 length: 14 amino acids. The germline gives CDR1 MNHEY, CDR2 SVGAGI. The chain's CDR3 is CASSRQALSTEAFF. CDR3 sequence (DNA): TGTGCCAGCAGCCGACAGGCTCTGAGCACTGAAGCTTTCTTT.

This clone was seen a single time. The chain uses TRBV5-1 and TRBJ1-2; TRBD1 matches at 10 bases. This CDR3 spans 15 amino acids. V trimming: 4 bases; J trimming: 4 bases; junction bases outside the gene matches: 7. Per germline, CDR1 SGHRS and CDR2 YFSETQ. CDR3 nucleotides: TGCGCCAGCAGCGCGGGACAGGGGTCGATCTATGGCTACACCTTC. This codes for CASSAGQGSIYGYTF.

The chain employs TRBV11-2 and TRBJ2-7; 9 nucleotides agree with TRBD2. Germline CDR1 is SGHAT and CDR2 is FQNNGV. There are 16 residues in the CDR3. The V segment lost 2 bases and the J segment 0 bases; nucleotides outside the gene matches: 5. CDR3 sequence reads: CASSLNSGGTSYEQYF. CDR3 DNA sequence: TGTGCCAGCAGCTTAAATAGCGGGGGAACCTCCTACGAGCAGTACTTC.

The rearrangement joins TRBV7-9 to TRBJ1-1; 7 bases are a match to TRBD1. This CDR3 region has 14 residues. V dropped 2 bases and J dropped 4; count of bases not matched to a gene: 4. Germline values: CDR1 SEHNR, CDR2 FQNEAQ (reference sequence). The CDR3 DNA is TGTGCCAGCAGCTTAACAGCAGGGGGCACTGAAGCTTTCTTT. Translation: CASSLTAGGTEAFF.

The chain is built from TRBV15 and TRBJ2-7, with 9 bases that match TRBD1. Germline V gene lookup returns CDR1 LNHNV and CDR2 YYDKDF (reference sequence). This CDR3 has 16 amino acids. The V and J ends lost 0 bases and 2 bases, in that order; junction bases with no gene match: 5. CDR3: CATSRDRGTGTYEQYF. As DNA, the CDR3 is TGTGCCACCAGCAGAGATCGGGGGACAGGGACCTACGAGCAGTACTTC.

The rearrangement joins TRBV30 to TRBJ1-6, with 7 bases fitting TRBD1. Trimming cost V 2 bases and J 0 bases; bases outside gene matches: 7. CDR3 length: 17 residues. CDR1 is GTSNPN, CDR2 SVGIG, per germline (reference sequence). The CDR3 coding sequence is TGTGCCTGGAGTAAAGGGACAGTCAGCTCCTATAATTCACCCCTCCACTTT. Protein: CAWSKGTVSSYNSPLHF.

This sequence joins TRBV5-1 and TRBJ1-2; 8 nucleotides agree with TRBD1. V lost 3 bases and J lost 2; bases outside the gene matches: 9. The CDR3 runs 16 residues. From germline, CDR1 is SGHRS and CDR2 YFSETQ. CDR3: CASSSGTGVRNYGYTF. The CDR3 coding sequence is TGCGCCAGCAGCTCTGGGACAGGTGTAAGGAACTATGGCTACACCTTC.

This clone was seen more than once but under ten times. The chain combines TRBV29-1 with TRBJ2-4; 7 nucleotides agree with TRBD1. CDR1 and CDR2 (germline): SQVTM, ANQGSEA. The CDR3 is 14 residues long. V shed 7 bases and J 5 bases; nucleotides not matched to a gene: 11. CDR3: CSASRGFTQNIQYF. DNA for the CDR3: TGCAGCGCCTCCAGGGGGTTTACCCAAAACATTCAGTACTTC. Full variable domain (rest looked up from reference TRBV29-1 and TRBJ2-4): SAVISQKPSRDICQRGTSLTIQCQVDSQVTMMFWYRQQPGQSLTLIATANQGSEATYESGFVIDKFPISRPNLTFSTLTVSNMSPEDSSIYLCSASRGFTQNIQYFGAGTRLSVL.

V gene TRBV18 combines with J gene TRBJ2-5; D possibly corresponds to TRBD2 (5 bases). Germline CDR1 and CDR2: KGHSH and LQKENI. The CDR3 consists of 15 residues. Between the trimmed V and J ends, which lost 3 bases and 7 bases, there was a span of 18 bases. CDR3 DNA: TGTGCCAGCTCACCTTTCGGGGTGGAAGAGGGGACCCAGTACTTC. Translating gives CASSPFGVEEGTQYF.